Below are 26 T cell receptor beta chains sequenced from a single sample in a study of vaccination effects on CD4 cells after COVID-19. Isolating CD4+ T cells followed approximately ten days of culture. Participants were vaccinated with two doses of either the BNT162b2 or mRNA-1273 vaccine. Their specific antigens are unknown. The repertoire was sequenced with immunoSEQ multiplex PCR; TCRdb's copy has only in-frame clones and lacks some. The repertoire consists of about 57,000 clones, with just under 80% occurring once and the leading ten covering 4.3%. Specimen: CD4+ T cells from PBMCs cultured without peptide, collected after COVID-19 vaccination. The receptors derive from a human donor who received a COVID-19 vaccine.

This chain connects TRBV5-6 to TRBJ2-5, with a possible D match to TRBD1 (6 bases). V was shortened by 4 bases and J by 1 base, with 8 bases between the two germline ends. The CDR3 has 13 amino acids. Germline-derived CDR1 and CDR2 are SGHDT and YYEEEE. This CDR3 is CASSLGGQETQYF. CDR3 in DNA: TGTGCCAGCAGCCTAGGGGGCCAAGAGACCCAGTACTTC. The full variable domain, completed using reference TRBV5-6 and TRBJ2-5, is DAGVTQSPTHLIKTRGQQVTLRCSPKSGHDTVSWYQQALGQGPQFIFQYYEEEERQRGNFPDRFSGHQFPNYSSELNVNALLLGDSALYLCASSLGGQETQYFGPGTRLLVL.

The count of this clone is one. The CDR3 here is CASSLVGTGGANVLTF. CDR3 sequence (DNA): TGCGCCAGCAGCTTGGTAGGGACGGGCGGGGCCAACGTCCTGACTTTC. The chain carries TRBV5-1 and TRBJ2-6; either TRBD1 or TRBD2 may fit D (5 bases each). Trimming took 0 bases from V and 4 from J, leaving 11 bases between them. Germline CDR1 reads SGHRS; CDR2 reads YFSETQ. The CDR3 is made up of 16 amino acids.

This chain links TRBV12-3 or TRBV12-4 with TRBJ2-3; no firm D call. This CDR3 region has 12 residues. With 7 bases removed from V and 1 base from J, the gap between germline ends came to 6 bases. CDR3 loop: CASTRGTDTQYF. The CDR3, as DNA: TGTGCCAGCACCCGAGGCACAGATACGCAGTATTTT.

This clone was recorded a few times. Its ends do not fully match the called genes, so a read error is possible. The V and J genes are TRBV7-7 and TRBJ1-5, with no clear D. CDR3 length equals 13 residues. Germline V gene lookup returns CDR1 SSHAT and CDR2 FNYEAQ (reference sequence). The CDR3 region is CASSLSDNQPQHF. CDR3 bases: TGTGCTAGCAGCTTAAGTGACAATCAGCCCCAGCATTTT.

The chain carries TRBV28 and TRBJ1-5; 7 nucleotides align to TRBD1. This CDR3 spans 16 amino acids. Per germline, CDR1 MDHEN and CDR2 SYDVKM. The trim removed 5 bases at V and 1 base at J, leaving 8 bases unmatched. The CDR3 is CASSLRGTRSNQPQHF. DNA of the CDR3: TGTGCCAGCAGTCTCAGGGGGACCCGGAGCAATCAGCCCCAGCATTTT.

J is TRBJ1-6 and V is TRBV28, with D perhaps matching TRBD1 (5 bases). Germline CDR1 reads MDHEN; CDR2 reads SYDVKM. Trimming pared 6 bases from V and 3 bases from J, leaving 12 bases between. The CDR3 loop spans 15 amino acids. CDR3 nucleotide sequence: TGTGCCAGCAGGCGGGACGGGATCTATAATTCACCCCTCCACTTT. This gives the protein CASRRDGIYNSPLHF.

The chain carries TRBV3-1 (or the pseudogene TRBV3-2) and TRBJ2-2; 11 bases align to TRBD1. Germline CDR1 LGHDT, CDR2 YNNKEL (reference sequence). Trimming at V came to 5 bases and at J to 0 bases, leaving 2 bases not matched to a gene. There are 16 residues in the CDR3. CDR3 residues: CASSRTGGANTGELFF. CDR3 nucleotides: TGTGCCAGCAGCAGGACAGGGGGCGCGAACACCGGGGAGCTGTTTTTT.

This clone was seen more than once but under ten times. The rearrangement links TRBV3-1 (or the pseudogene TRBV3-2) to TRBJ2-2; D is uncertain. The CDR3 length is 15 residues. Per the germline V gene, CDR1 is LGHDT and CDR2 is YNNKEL (reference sequence). Trimming stripped 7 bases from V and 1 base from J, with 13 bases between. This chain's CDR3 is CASKHSSLNTGELFF. CDR3 coding DNA: TGTGCCAGCAAGCACTCTTCTTTGAACACCGGGGAGCTGTTTTTT.

The chain employs TRBV5-4 and TRBJ2-3; 15 bases agree with TRBD2. V lost 0 bases and J lost 1; bases outside the gene matches: 3. Germline CDR1 is SGHNT and CDR2 is YYREEE (reference sequence). The CDR3 totals 18 residues. CDR3 sequence reads: CASSLGTSGGAGTDTQYF. In DNA, the CDR3 is TGTGCCAGCAGCTTGGGGACTAGCGGGGGGGCGGGCACAGATACGCAGTATTTT.

This clone was picked up many times. V usage is TRBV2 and J usage is TRBJ1-5; D not resolved. CDR1 and CDR2 from the germline V gene are SNHLY and FYNNEI. The CDR3 runs to 15 residues. V gave up 8 bases and J gave up 0 bases, with 14 bases separating them. For the CDR3, the DNA is TGTGCCAGCGGGATTTCACGATTTAGCAATCAGCCCCAGCATTTT. This codes for CASGISRFSNQPQHF.

This chain joins TRBV3-1 (or the pseudogene TRBV3-2) and TRBJ2-7; D uncertain. Germline CDR1 is LGHDT and CDR2 is YNNKEL (reference sequence). The CDR3 contains 13 residues. V lost 3 bases to trimming and J lost 1 base, with 7 bases between them. The CDR3 region has the DNA TGTGCCAGCAGCCAGGTCCCATCCTACGAGCAGTACTTC. It specifies CASSQVPSYEQYF.

With respect to this clone: The sample carries other DNA sequences with the same CDR3. The V and J genes are TRBV29-1 and TRBJ2-3; 8 bases match TRBD1. The CDR3 has 13 amino acids. Trimming took 4 bases from V and 5 from J; bases not matched to a gene: 5. Germline V gene sequence: CDR1 SQVTM, CDR2 ANQGSEA. This CDR3 is CSVATGEVDTQYF. The CDR3 DNA reads as TGCAGCGTTGCGACAGGGGAGGTAGATACGCAGTATTTT.

Of note for this clone: The limits of the CDR3 on the DNA are not certain, so only TCRdb's listed CDR3 is given. The V gene is TRBV5-6, the J gene TRBJ2-2; whether TRBD2, the table's D call, matches the DNA was not checked. Germline lookup yields CDR1 SGHDT and CDR2 YYEEEE. The CDR3 is 17 residues long, counting both termini. This chain's CDR3 is CASSFLGTGGRTGELFF.

The chain joins TRBV27 to TRBJ1-5; D might be TRBD1 (6 bases). Germline V gene lookup returns CDR1 MNHEY and CDR2 SMNVEV (reference sequence). The V end lost 5 bases, the J end lost 2 bases, and 19 bases lay between the germline ends. This CDR3 spans 17 amino acids. CDR3 sequence (DNA): TGTGCCAGCAGTCCACTAGCGGGGGCGCGGGGCAATCAGCCCCAGCATTTT. Its protein is CASSPLAGARGNQPQHF.

The rearrangement links TRBV10-3 to TRBJ2-5, with TRBD1 as a possible D gene (5 bases). Trimming cost V 7 bases and J 1 base, with 10 bases left between them. The germline CDR1 and CDR2 sequences are ENHRY and SYGVKD. This CDR3 has 13 amino acids. This CDR3 is CAINRRPQETQYF. The CDR3 nucleotides read TGTGCCATCAACAGGCGGCCCCAAGAGACCCAGTACTTC.

The sample holds one count of this clone. J is TRBJ1-5 and V is TRBV15; D is uncertain. The CDR3 extends over 15 amino acids. Trimming pared 1 base from V and 1 base from J, leaving 8 bases between. CDR1 LNHNV and CDR2 YYDKDF come from the germline V gene (reference sequence). The CDR3 here is CATSRGWGSNQPQHF. The CDR3 DNA sequence: TGTGCCACCAGCAGAGGTTGGGGAAGCAATCAGCCCCAGCATTTT. Combining the CDR3 with reference TRBV15 and TRBJ1-5 gives the whole variable domain DAMVIQNPRYQVTQFGKPVTLSCSQTLNHNVMYWYQQKSSQAPKLLFHYYDKDFNNEADTPDNFQSRRPNTSFCFLDIRSPGLGDTAMYLCATSRGWGSNQPQHFGDGTRLSIL.

The chain couples TRBV7-2 to TRBJ2-7, with 7 bases aligning to TRBD2. Germline-derived CDR1 and CDR2 are SGHTA and FQGNSA. CDR3 length: 15 amino acids. V lost 2 bases to trimming and J lost 3 bases; unmatched junction nucleotides: 7. This chain's CDR3 is CASSLLAGDSYEQYF. Here the CDR3 DNA reads TGTGCCAGCAGCTTACTTGCGGGGGATAGCTACGAGCAGTACTTC.

As DNA, the CDR3 is TGTGCCACCAGCAGCAAAAGACTGGATTCACCCCTCCACTTT. Its translation: CATSSKRLDSPLHF. The chain links TRBV15 to TRBJ1-6; no definite D call. CDR1 is LNHNV and CDR2 is YYDKDF in the germline V gene (reference sequence). The CDR3 has 14 residues. Trimming left V 3 bases short and J 8 bases short, with 11 bases between. The full variable domain, its missing parts supplied by reference TRBV15 and TRBJ1-6, is DAMVIQNPRYQVTQFGKPVTLSCSQTLNHNVMYWYQQKSSQAPKLLFHYYDKDFNNEADTPDNFQSRRPNTSFCFLDIRSPGLGDTAMYLCATSSKRLDSPLHFGNGTRLTVT.

This clone showed up just a few times. CDR3 bases: TGTGCCAGCAGCAGAGCCCAGCCGGGACACGGGTCACCCCTCCACTTT. It is translated as CASSRAQPGHGSPLHF. V usage is TRBV7-9 and J usage is TRBJ1-6, with D maybe TRBD1 (6 bases). The CDR3 loop spans 16 amino acids. The V end lost 5 bases, the J end lost 10 bases, and 21 bases lay between the germline ends. CDR1 SEHNR and CDR2 FQNEAQ come from the germline V gene (reference sequence). Using reference TRBV7-9 and TRBJ1-6 for the parts outside the CDR3, the full variable domain is DTGVSQNPRHKITKRGQNVTFRCDPISEHNRLYWYRQTLGQGPEFLTYFQNEAQLEKSRLLSDRFSAERPKGSFSTLEIQRTEQGDSAMYLCASSRAQPGHGSPLHFGNGTRLTVT.

In this sample, this clone turned up a few times. This chain joins TRBV5-1 and TRBJ1-2; D call uncertain. Germline loops: CDR1 SGHRS, CDR2 YFSETQ. V was pared by 2 bases and J by 6 bases, with 11 bases between. The CDR3 covers 13 residues. The CDR3 reads CASSFLDEDGYTF. The CDR3 DNA follows: TGCGCCAGCAGCTTCCTGGACGAAGATGGCTACACCTTC.

The rearrangement uses TRBV7-8 and TRBJ1-2; TRBD1 matches 7 bases. CDR3 length: 14 residues. Germline V gene data show CDR1 as SGHVS and CDR2 as FQNEAQ. Germline trimming cut 4 bases from V and 6 bases from J; bases unmatched to any gene: 8. The CDR3 DNA follows: TGTGCCAGCAGCTCCCGAGGGACAGACAATGGCTACACCTTC. Translation: CASSSRGTDNGYTF.

The chain recombines TRBV7-2 with TRBJ2-3, with TRBD2 matching 9 bases. Looked up from germline, CDR1 is SGHTA and CDR2 is FQGNSA. The ends lost 3 bases at V and 3 bases at J; junction bases unmatched: 4. This CDR3 has 15 residues. The CDR3 sequence: CASSFVAGGTDTQYF. CDR3 nucleotides: TGTGCCAGCAGCTTTGTCGCGGGAGGGACAGATACGCAGTATTTT.

The rearrangement joins TRBV5-6 to TRBJ1-6; TRBD1 matches at 10 bases. This CDR3 comprises 15 residues. Germline V gene lookup returns CDR1 SGHDT and CDR2 YYEEEE. J lost 7 bases, V lost 4 bases, and 5 bases had no gene match. The CDR3 is CASSRGQGSNSPLHF. The CDR3 DNA is TGTGCCAGCAGCAGGGGACAGGGGTCCAATTCACCCCTCCACTTT.

V usage is TRBV10-3 and J usage is TRBJ1-1; no clear D gene. CDR1 ENHRY and CDR2 SYGVKD come from the germline V gene. CDR3 length: 14 amino acids. V lost 4 bases to trimming and J lost 5 bases, with 14 bases between them. The CDR3 DNA follows: TGTGCCATCAGTGTCCAAGAGAGAGGGACTGAAGCTTTCTTT. Its protein is CAISVQERGTEAFF.

The chain has TRBV6-2 or TRBV6-3 and TRBJ2-6, with unresolved D. CDR1 is MNHEY, CDR2 SVGEGT, per germline. This CDR3 is built from 15 residues. V was cut by 4 bases and J by 3 bases, with 10 bases left in between. The CDR3 DNA reads as TGTGCCAGCAGTTCCCGGCCCGGTGGGGCCAACGTCCTGACTTTC. This encodes CASSSRPGGANVLTF.

As regards this clone: An end of the junction does not agree with germline; a read error may underlie this. This chain connects TRBV6-1 to TRBJ2-5; 10 bases agree with TRBD2. The V gene's germline CDR1 is MNHNS and CDR2 SASEGT. This CDR3 spans 14 amino acids. DNA of the CDR3: TGTGCCAGCAGTCAAGCGGGAGGGGCAGAGACCCAGTACTTC. This sequence encodes CASSQAGGAETQYF.